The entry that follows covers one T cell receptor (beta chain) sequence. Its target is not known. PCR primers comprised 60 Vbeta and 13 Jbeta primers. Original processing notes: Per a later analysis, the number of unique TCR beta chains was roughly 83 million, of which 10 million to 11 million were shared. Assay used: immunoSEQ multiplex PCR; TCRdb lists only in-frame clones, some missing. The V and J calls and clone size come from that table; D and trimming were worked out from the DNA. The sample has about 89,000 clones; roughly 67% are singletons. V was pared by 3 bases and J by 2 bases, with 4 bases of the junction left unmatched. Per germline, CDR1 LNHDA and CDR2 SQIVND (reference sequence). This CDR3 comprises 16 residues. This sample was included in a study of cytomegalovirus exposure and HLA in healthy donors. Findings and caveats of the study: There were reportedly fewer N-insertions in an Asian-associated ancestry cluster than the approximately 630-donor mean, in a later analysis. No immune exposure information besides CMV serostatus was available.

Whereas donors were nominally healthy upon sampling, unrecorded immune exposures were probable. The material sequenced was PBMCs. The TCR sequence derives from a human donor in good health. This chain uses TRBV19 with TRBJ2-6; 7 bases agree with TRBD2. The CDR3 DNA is TGTGCCAGTAGTATGGGCGGGAGAGCTGGGGCCAACGTCCTGACTTTC. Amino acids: CASSMGGRAGANVLTF.